This TCR beta chain stems from a study of blood T cells in healthy people across ages. The V and J ends lost 5 bases and 6 bases respectively, with 19 bases between them. The CDR3 totals 15 residues. The germline CDR1 and CDR2 sequences are MNHNY and SVGAGI (reference sequence). Notes on the study in general: Correlation between TCR beta diversity and naive T cell percentage was strong.

Then a second PCR, running roughly 7 to 11 cycles, was carried out with a sample-barcoded 5' primer and a J-beta primer mix. TCRdb used MiXCR to reprocess the 5' RACE reads, holding one entry per CDR3 protein. The sample gives approximately 1.5 million distinct CDR3 sequences, approximately 43% of which show up once; approximately 4% is in the top ten. As to this clonotype: Its antigen remains unknown.

Collection of roughly 10 milliliters of peripheral blood was performed for each donor. Sequencing was done on a sample of blood. The sequence was collected from a woman aged 18-29 years in good health. The chain joins TRBV6-6 to TRBJ1-1; D possibly corresponds to TRBD1 (5 bases). The CDR3 nucleotides are TGTGCCAGCAGTCAAGGTCGCAGGGCCGTCGCTGAAGCTTTCTTT. Translated, it gives CASSQGRRAVAEAFF.